This record looks at one T cell receptor (beta chain) sequence and its context. The antigen is unknown. This CDR3 has 12 amino acids. V dropped 5 bases and J dropped 2 bases, with 6 bases sitting between them. The germline V gene encodes CDR1 LNHDA and CDR2 SQIVND (reference sequence). The donors, all of them Caucasian adults, lived in Nashville, Tennessee. Some clones are missing from TCRdb's copy, which holds only in-frame ones; the method was immunoSEQ multiplex PCR. The repertoire holds hundreds of thousands of clones, about nine tenths seen once, with around 15% in the top ten. The data belong to a study of shared clonotypes between healthy human individuals. Findings and caveats of the study: Generation of non-shared clonotypes was less probable than generation of clonotypes shared by all four donors.

V is TRBV19 and J is TRBJ1-2; D gene unclear. The specimen sequenced was memory CD8+ T cells sorted from blood. Indicated subset: CD45RO+ cells pooled with CCR7-negative TemRA cells. The TCR was taken from a man in his late teens or twenties in good health. DNA for the CDR3: TGTGCCAGTAGTGACGCAAACTATGGCTACACCTTC. Translation: CASSDANYGYTF.